Listed here are 22 T cell receptor beta chains from one sample, sequenced in a study of blood T cell repertoires in COVID-19. The method was immunoSEQ multiplex PCR; TCRdb's version includes in-frame clones alone and lacks a portion of them. Among 300,000 or so clones, around nine tenths were seen once, and the ten largest hold around 2.6%. The source material was PBMCs or T cells enriched from blood (not recorded which). The receptors stem from a man aged 55 to 70 who had recovered from COVID-19.

The V call is TRBV7-9, the J call TRBJ2-2, with 7 nucleotides matching TRBD1. This CDR3 has 15 residues. Germline V lookup: CDR1 SEHNR, CDR2 FQNEAQ (reference sequence). V was pared by 5 bases and J by 1 base, with 4 bases of the junction left unmatched. CDR3 coding DNA: TGTGCCAGCAGCCAGAGGGACAGGAACACCGGGGAGCTGTTTTTT. It encodes CASSQRDRNTGELFF.

This chain joins TRBV7-8 and TRBJ1-6, with 9 positions matching TRBD1. This CDR3 has 16 amino acids. Germline V gene lookup returns CDR1 SGHVS and CDR2 FQNEAQ. V shed 0 bases, J shed 8 bases, and the junction held 5 bases outside the gene matches. This CDR3 is CASSLAPTGGYSPLHF. The CDR3 coding sequence is TGTGCCAGCAGCTTAGCGCCTACAGGGGGCTATTCACCCCTCCACTTT.

V gene TRBV15 combines with J gene TRBJ2-7; 12 bases fit TRBD2. The CDR3 length is 16 residues. Germline-derived CDR1 and CDR2 are LNHNV and YYDKDF (reference sequence). J was trimmed by 3 bases and V by 3 bases; bases with no gene match: 6. The CDR3, as DNA: TGTGCCACCAGCAGCGGGACTAGCGGGCCAAGCTACGAGCAGTACTTC. This codes for CATSSGTSGPSYEQYF.

This clone was seen only once. V and J are TRBV6-5 and TRBJ1-5; tentative D call: TRBD1 (6 bases). The V end was cut by 1 base, the J end by 7 bases, with 8 bases between. From germline, CDR1 is MNHEY and CDR2 SVGAGI. The CDR3 is 13 amino acids. The CDR3 loop is CASSYWQGQPQHF. The CDR3 region has the DNA TGTGCCAGCAGTTACTGGCAGGGGCAGCCCCAGCATTTT.

CDR3 loop: CASSLGLAMTDTQYF. CDR3 DNA: TGTGCCAGCAGCTTGGGACTAGCGATGACAGATACGCAGTATTTT. V is TRBV7-6 and J is TRBJ2-3, with TRBD2 identical over 10 bases. The V and J ends lost 3 bases and 3 bases, in that order; junction bases with no gene match: 3. CDR1 and CDR2 (germline): SGHVS, FNYEAQ. The CDR3 runs 15 residues.

The chain couples TRBV7-9 to TRBJ1-1; D possibly corresponds to TRBD1 (5 bases). Trimming shortened V by 3 bases and J by 1 base, and 9 bases separated the two germline ends. Germline lookup yields CDR1 SEHNR and CDR2 FQNEAQ (reference sequence). The CDR3 extends over 14 amino acids. In DNA, the CDR3 is TGTGCCAGCAGCTTTGGGACTCAGAACACTGAAGCTTTCTTT. It encodes CASSFGTQNTEAFF.

The V gene is TRBV10-3, the J gene TRBJ1-5; D may be TRBD1 (6 bases). Germline CDR1 ENHRY, CDR2 SYGVKD. Deletions cut 6 bases from V and 3 bases from J, with 12 bases between. The CDR3 sequence is 14 residues long. CDR3 protein: CAISSGQNNQPQHF. CDR3 DNA: TGTGCCATCAGCTCGGGACAAAACAATCAGCCCCAGCATTTT.

This chain connects TRBV25-1 to TRBJ1-4; TRBD1 matches 10 bases. Germline V gives CDR1 MGHDK, CDR2 SYGVNS. After removal of 7 bases from V and 8 bases from J, the junction contained 13 bases not matched to a gene. The CDR3 length is 16 residues. Written as DNA, the CDR3 is TGTGCCAGCACCGGGACAGGGGAGGTCCCTTACGAAAAACTGTTTTTT. It encodes CASTGTGEVPYEKLFF.

This chain links TRBV4-1 with TRBJ2-7; 10 bases are a match to TRBD2. This CDR3 contains 16 residues. Looked up from germline, CDR1 is MGHRA and CDR2 is YSYEKL. J gave up 3 bases and V 5 bases, and 10 bases lay outside the gene matches. The CDR3 nucleotides read TGCGCCAGCAGCGCCACAGCTAGCGGGAGTTTCTACGAGCAGTACTTC. Protein product: CASSATASGSFYEQYF.

The rearrangement uses TRBV5-1 and TRBJ1-2; no clear D gene. V gave up 4 bases and J gave up 2 bases, with 12 bases separating them. Germline V CDR1 and CDR2: SGHRS, YFSETQ. The CDR3 is 14 residues long. CDR3 region: CASSEPGMNYGYTF. In DNA, the CDR3 is TGCGCCAGCAGCGAACCGGGAATGAACTATGGCTACACCTTC.

This sequence joins TRBV6-2 or TRBV6-3 and TRBJ1-1, with 7 bases lining up with TRBD1. Trimming cost V 5 bases and J 6 bases; bases outside gene matches: 3. Germline V gene sequence: CDR1 MNHEY, CDR2 SVGEGT. The CDR3 loop spans 12 amino acids. CDR3 DNA: TGTGCCAGCAGTCTAGGGGGCGCTGAAGCTTTCTTT. It translates to CASSLGGAEAFF.

V is TRBV30 and J is TRBJ1-6; D perhaps matches TRBD1 (6 bases). CDR1 is GTSNPN, CDR2 SVGIG, per germline (reference sequence). The CDR3 loop spans 16 amino acids. V dropped 5 bases and J dropped 2 bases, with 16 bases sitting between them. Written as DNA, the CDR3 is TGTGCCTGGGAGTTTGCGGGGGCTGCCTATAATTCACCCCTCCACTTT. It specifies CAWEFAGAAYNSPLHF.

The chain employs TRBV5-1 and TRBJ2-3; 8 bases line up with TRBD2. In germline, CDR1 is SGHRS, CDR2 YFSETQ. The CDR3 is made up of 16 amino acids. V shed 1 base and J 1 base; nucleotides not matched to a gene: 5. This chain's CDR3 is CASSLSGSGGTDTQYF. CDR3 bases: TGCGCCAGCAGCTTGAGCGGGAGCGGAGGCACAGATACGCAGTATTTT.

J is TRBJ2-2 and V is TRBV27; 11 bases agree with TRBD1. CDR1 is MNHEY, CDR2 SMNVEV, per germline (reference sequence). Trimming cost V 2 bases and J 5 bases; bases outside gene matches: 13. The CDR3 is made up of 19 amino acids. CDR3 residues: CASSLPPGTGGYLTGELFF. The CDR3 coding sequence is TGTGCCAGCAGTTTACCTCCAGGGACAGGGGGATATTTAACCGGGGAGCTGTTTTTT.

The chain has TRBV7-3 and TRBJ2-1, with unresolved D. The germline V and J ends were trimmed by 6 bases and 8 bases, with 17 bases remaining between them. The CDR3 has 14 amino acids. Germline-derived CDR1 and CDR2 are SGHTA and FQGTGA. The CDR3 loop reads CASRLNPLTDEQFF. The CDR3, as DNA: TGTGCCAGCAGGCTTAACCCCCTCACAGATGAGCAGTTCTTC.

J is TRBJ2-7 and V is TRBV18; 13 bases match TRBD2. V dropped 2 bases and J dropped 5; count of bases not matched to a gene: 3. Germline V lookup: CDR1 KGHSH, CDR2 LQKENI. The CDR3 covers 15 residues. This chain's CDR3 is CASSPRTSGSDEQYF. The CDR3 DNA reads TGTGCCAGCTCACCAAGGACTAGCGGGAGCGACGAGCAGTACTTC. The full variable domain, completed using reference TRBV18 and TRBJ2-7, is NAGVMQNPRHLVRRRGQEARLRCSPMKGHSHVYWYRQLPEEGLKFMVYLQKENIIDESGMPKERFSAEFPKEGPSILRIQQVVRGDSAAYFCASSPRTSGSDEQYFGPGTRLTVT.

The rearrangement uses TRBV5-6 and TRBJ1-4; no definite D call. V was shortened by 6 bases and J by 6 bases, with 18 bases between the two germline ends. Looked up from germline, CDR1 is SGHDT and CDR2 is YYEEEE. The CDR3 runs to 15 residues. The CDR3 loop reads CASNSVRGSYEKLFF. In nucleotides, the CDR3 is TGTGCCAGCAACTCAGTACGGGGATCTTATGAAAAACTGTTTTTT.

This chain uses TRBV15 with TRBJ1-2; D uncertain. This CDR3 has 16 residues. CDR1 is LNHNV and CDR2 is YYDKDF in the germline V gene (reference sequence). V was pared by 5 bases and J by 5 bases, with 21 bases between. The CDR3 is CATSHVGRRIGYGYTF. The CDR3 DNA reads as TGTGCCACCAGCCACGTCGGGAGGCGTATTGGGTATGGCTACACCTTC. The variable domain in full, with the rest retrieved from reference TRBV15 and TRBJ1-2, is DAMVIQNPRYQVTQFGKPVTLSCSQTLNHNVMYWYQQKSSQAPKLLFHYYDKDFNNEADTPDNFQSRRPNTSFCFLDIRSPGLGDTAMYLCATSHVGRRIGYGYTFGSGTRLTVV.

The chain carries TRBV18 and TRBJ2-5; D not resolved. V lost 2 bases to trimming and J lost 5 bases, with 9 bases between them. This CDR3 region has 13 residues. Per germline, CDR1 KGHSH and CDR2 LQKENI. The CDR3 is CASSPGRSETQYF. CDR3 in DNA: TGTGCCAGCTCACCAGGTCGGTCGGAGACCCAGTACTTC.

The chain employs TRBV7-9 and TRBJ2-1; TRBD1 agrees at 11 bases. The CDR3 length is 17 residues. Germline trimming cut 4 bases from V and 10 bases from J; bases unmatched to any gene: 15. Germline-derived CDR1 and CDR2 are SEHNR and FQNEAQ (reference sequence). CDR3 bases: TGTGCCAGCAGCTCCTATAAGCGGGACAGGGGGTTCTGGGAGCAGTTCTTC. It yields the protein CASSSYKRDRGFWEQFF.

V usage is TRBV7-9 and J usage is TRBJ2-7; 11 bases fit TRBD2. V was pared by 6 bases and J by 5 bases, with 6 bases of the junction left unmatched. The CDR3 loop spans 14 amino acids. In germline, CDR1 is SEHNR, CDR2 FQNEAQ (reference sequence). The CDR3 reads CASRTSGSAHEQYF. In nucleotides, the CDR3 is TGTGCCAGCAGAACTAGCGGGAGTGCCCACGAGCAGTACTTC.

V and J are TRBV24-1 and TRBJ2-3; D gene ambiguous. This CDR3 spans 13 amino acids. Germline CDR1 and CDR2: KGHDR and SFDVKD. V was pared by 9 bases and J by 0 bases, with 9 bases between. CDR3 residues: CATAGLSTDTQYF. The DNA of the CDR3 is TGTGCCACCGCAGGCCTTAGCACAGATACGCAGTATTTT.